This passage covers 13 T cell receptor beta chains from one sample sequenced in a study of patients and donors after allogeneic stem cell transplantation. Each CDR3 protein is one row after TCRdb ran MiXCR on the RT-PCR reads. There are about 74,000 distinct CDR3 sequences in the sample; around 27% occur only once, and approximately 26% lies in the top ten. Specimen: blood, either unsorted or a sorted T cell fraction (not recorded which). These receptor sequences come from a human donor who was either an allogeneic HSCT recipient or a stem cell or donor lymphocyte infusion donor (not recorded which). It is not recorded whose cells these are; they may come from a transplant donor.

V is TRBV5-1 and J is TRBJ2-5, with D perhaps given as TRBD1 or TRBD2 (5 bases each). The CDR3 contains 15 residues. In germline, CDR1 is SGHRS, CDR2 YFSETQ. V was pared by 0 bases and J by 4 bases, with 13 bases between. This CDR3 reads CASSLVFEGRETQYF. CDR3 bases: TGCGCCAGCAGCTTGGTTTTTGAGGGGCGAGAGACCCAGTACTTC.

This clonotype ranks as medium-sized. The chain recombines TRBV12-3 or TRBV12-4 with TRBJ1-2; no definite D call. The CDR3 runs 10 residues. V lost 5 bases to trimming and J lost 5 bases, with 3 bases between them. CDR3 loop: CASSGYGYTF. In DNA, the CDR3 is TGTGCCAGCAGTGGTTATGGCTACACCTTC.

This clonotype was seen more than once but under ten times. This chain uses TRBV29-1 with TRBJ2-3, with D perhaps matching TRBD2 (5 bases). V lost 4 bases to trimming and J lost 4 bases, with 12 bases between them. The V gene's germline CDR1 is SQVTM and CDR2 ANQGSEA. The CDR3 has 13 amino acids. CDR3 loop: CSVAVGDADTQYF. Here the CDR3 DNA reads TGCAGCGTTGCGGTGGGAGACGCAGATACGCAGTATTTT.

This clonotype was counted ten times or more. The chain recombines TRBV10-3 with TRBJ2-5; tentatively, D is TRBD1 (5 bases). The CDR3 is made up of 15 amino acids. From germline, CDR1 is ENHRY and CDR2 SYGVKD. Trimming took off 10 bases at V and 1 base at J, with 19 bases between the two ends. The CDR3 region is CATQRTLSSQETQYF. As DNA, the CDR3 is TGTGCCACCCAAAGGACACTCTCAAGCCAAGAGACCCAGTACTTC.

The chain links TRBV20-1 to TRBJ2-1; TRBD2 matches at 8 bases. This CDR3 spans 13 amino acids. Germline V gene sequence: CDR1 DFQATT, CDR2 SNEGSKA (reference sequence). Trimming removed 6 bases from V and 3 bases from J; junction bases left unmatched: 4. The CDR3 nucleotides read TGCAGTGCGCATGCGGGGGGCTACAATGAGCAGTTCTTC. Its protein is CSAHAGGYNEQFF.

This clonotype was seen ten or more times. The chain is built from TRBV4-1 and TRBJ1-1, with 7 bases that match TRBD1. The CDR3 has 15 residues. V was pared by 0 bases and J by 0 bases, with 1 base of the junction left unmatched. Germline CDR1 is MGHRA and CDR2 is YSYEKL. The CDR3 nucleotides are TGCGCCAGCAGCCAAGAGGACAGGATGAACACTGAAGCTTTCTTT. Protein product: CASSQEDRMNTEAFF.

This clonotype was observed many times. The chain combines TRBV20-1 with TRBJ2-3; 11 bases agree with TRBD2. Germline assignment: CDR1 DFQATT and CDR2 SNEGSKA (reference sequence). The CDR3 is 14 residues long. The junction had 3 bases not matched to a gene; V was cut back by 5 bases and J by 2 bases. CDR3: CSAELAGATDTQYF. The CDR3 DNA reads TGCAGTGCTGAACTAGCGGGAGCCACAGATACGCAGTATTTT.

A few counts support this clonotype. The genes are TRBV20-1 and TRBJ1-2; D unclear. This CDR3 has 15 amino acids. V was clipped by 0 bases and J by 1 base, with 12 bases between them. Germline V gives CDR1 DFQATT, CDR2 SNEGSKA (reference sequence). CDR3 nucleotide sequence: TGCAGTGCTAGAGAACCAGGTTTCGTTAACTATGGCTACACCTTC. Translation gives CSAREPGFVNYGYTF.

The J gene is TRBJ1-5, the V gene TRBV5-5; 9 bases fit TRBD1. Per the germline V gene, CDR1 is SGHKS and CDR2 is YYEKEE (reference sequence). This CDR3 region has 15 residues. The junction had 3 bases not matched to a gene; V was cut back by 4 bases and J by 1 base. The CDR3: CASSTGQGSNQPQHF. CDR3 in DNA: TGTGCCAGCAGCACGGGACAGGGAAGCAATCAGCCCCAGCATTTT. The full variable domain, its missing parts supplied by reference TRBV5-5 and TRBJ1-5, is DAGVTQSPTHLIKTRGQQVTLRCSPISGHKSVSWYQQVLGQGPQFIFQYYEKEERGRGNFPDRFSARQFPNYSSELNVNALLLGDSALYLCASSTGQGSNQPQHFGDGTRLSIL.

V is TRBV29-1 and J is TRBJ2-3, with TRBD2 identical over 8 bases. Germline-derived CDR1 and CDR2 are SQVTM and ANQGSEA. CDR3 size: 17 residues. J was trimmed by 2 bases and V by 4 bases; bases with no gene match: 14. The CDR3 protein is CSVVGGRGRRPTDTQYF. CDR3 DNA: TGCAGCGTTGTTGGAGGGCGCGGGAGGCGTCCCACAGATACGCAGTATTTT.

The V call is TRBV19, the J call TRBJ2-6; D is unresolved. The CDR3 has 15 residues. Germline CDR1 LNHDA, CDR2 SQIVND (reference sequence). V shed 6 bases and J shed 3 bases, with 12 bases lying between them. CDR3 nucleotides: TGTGCCAGTAGCCCTCTTTTGATTGGGGCCAACGTCCTGACTTTC. The encoded protein is CASSPLLIGANVLTF.

There are many counts of this clonotype. CDR3 loop: CASSLNHEQYF. CDR3 sequence (DNA): TGTGCCAGCAGCTTAAACCACGAGCAGTACTTC. The chain joins TRBV7-9 to TRBJ2-7; D call uncertain. Trimming removed 2 bases at V and 5 bases at J, with 4 bases between. This CDR3 comprises 11 residues. Per germline, CDR1 SEHNR and CDR2 FQNEAQ (reference sequence).

The V call is TRBV5-1, the J call TRBJ2-1; no definite D call. V was cut by 0 bases and J by 8 bases, with 6 bases left in between. CDR3 length: 12 amino acids. From germline, CDR1 is SGHRS and CDR2 YFSETQ. The CDR3 here is CASSLGYYEQFF. The CDR3, as DNA: TGCGCCAGCAGCTTGGGGTACTATGAGCAGTTCTTC.